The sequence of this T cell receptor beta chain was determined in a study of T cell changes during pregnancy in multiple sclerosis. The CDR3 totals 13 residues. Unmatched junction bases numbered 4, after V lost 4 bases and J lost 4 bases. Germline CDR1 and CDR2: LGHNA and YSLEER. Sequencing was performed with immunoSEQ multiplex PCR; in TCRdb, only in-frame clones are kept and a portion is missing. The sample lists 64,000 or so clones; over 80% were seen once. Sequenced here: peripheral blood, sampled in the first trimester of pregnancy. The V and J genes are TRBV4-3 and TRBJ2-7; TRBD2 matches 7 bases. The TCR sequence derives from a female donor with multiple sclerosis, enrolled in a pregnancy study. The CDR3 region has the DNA TGCGCCAGCAGCCCTGGACTAGAGTACGAGCAGTACTTC. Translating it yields CASSPGLEYEQYF.